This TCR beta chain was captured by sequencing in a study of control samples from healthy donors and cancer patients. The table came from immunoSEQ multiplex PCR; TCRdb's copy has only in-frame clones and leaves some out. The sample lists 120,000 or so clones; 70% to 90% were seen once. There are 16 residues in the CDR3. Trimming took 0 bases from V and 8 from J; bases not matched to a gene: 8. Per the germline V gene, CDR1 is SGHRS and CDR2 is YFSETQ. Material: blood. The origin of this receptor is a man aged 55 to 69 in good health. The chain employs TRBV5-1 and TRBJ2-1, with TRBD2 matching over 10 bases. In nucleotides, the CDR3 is TGCGCCAGCAGCTTGGATGGAGCGGGGGGGCCGTATGAGCAGTTCTTC. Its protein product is CASSLDGAGGPYEQFF. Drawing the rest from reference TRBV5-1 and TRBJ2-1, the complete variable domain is KAGVTQTPRYLIKTRGQQVTLSCSPISGHRSVSWYQQTPGQGLQFLFEYFSETQRNKGNFPGRFSGRQFSNSRSEMNVSTLELGDSALYLCASSLDGAGGPYEQFFGPGTRLTVL.